This T cell receptor (beta chain) was recovered during a study of blood T cell repertoires in COVID-19. The ends lost 0 bases at V and 5 bases at J; junction bases unmatched: 10. The CDR3 contains 16 residues. Germline lookup yields CDR1 SGHAT and CDR2 FQNNGV. Sequenced by immunoSEQ multiplex PCR; TCRdb stores in-frame clones only, minus some. The table shows 400,000 or so clones, with around nine tenths occurring only once. This receptor was taken from a man younger than 30 with COVID-19, enrolled during active disease. Sequencing was performed on peripheral blood. V and J are TRBV11-2 and TRBJ2-7, with 7 bases lining up with TRBD1. CDR3 protein: CASSLELTGSVHEQYF. DNA for the CDR3: TGTGCCAGCAGCTTAGAACTGACAGGGTCAGTCCACGAGCAGTACTTC. The full variable domain, with the rest looked up from reference TRBV11-2 and TRBJ2-7, is EAGVAQSPRYKIIEKRQSVAFWCNPISGHATLYWYQQILGQGPKLLIQFQNNGVVDDSQLPKDRFSAERLKGVDSTLKIQPAKLEDSAVYLCASSLELTGSVHEQYFGPGTRLTVT.